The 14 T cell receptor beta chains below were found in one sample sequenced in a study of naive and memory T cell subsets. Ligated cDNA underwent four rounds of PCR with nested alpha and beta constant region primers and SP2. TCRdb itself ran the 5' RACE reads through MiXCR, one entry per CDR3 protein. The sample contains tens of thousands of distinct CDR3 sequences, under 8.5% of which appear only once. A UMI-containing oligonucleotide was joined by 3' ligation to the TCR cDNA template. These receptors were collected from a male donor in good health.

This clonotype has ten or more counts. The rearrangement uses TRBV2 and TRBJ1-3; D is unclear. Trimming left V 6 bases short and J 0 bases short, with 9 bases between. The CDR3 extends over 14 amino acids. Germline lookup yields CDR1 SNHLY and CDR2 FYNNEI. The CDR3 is CASSRRDSGNTIYF. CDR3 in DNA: TGTGCCAGCAGCCGCCGGGACTCTGGAAACACCATATATTTT.

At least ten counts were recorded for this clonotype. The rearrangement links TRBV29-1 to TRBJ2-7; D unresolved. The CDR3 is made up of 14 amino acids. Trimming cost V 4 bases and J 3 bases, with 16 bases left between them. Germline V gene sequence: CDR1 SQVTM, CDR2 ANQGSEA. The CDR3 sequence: CSVVLGGDIYEQYF. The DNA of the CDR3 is TGCAGCGTTGTGTTGGGTGGGGATATCTACGAGCAGTACTTC.

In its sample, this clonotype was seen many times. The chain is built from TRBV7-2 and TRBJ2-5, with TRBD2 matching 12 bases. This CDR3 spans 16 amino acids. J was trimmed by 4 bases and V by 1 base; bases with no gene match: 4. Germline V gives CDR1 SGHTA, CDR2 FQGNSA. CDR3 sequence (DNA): TGTGCCAGCAGCTTAGGACTAGCGGGAGCTCGAGAGACCCAGTACTTC. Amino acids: CASSLGLAGARETQYF.

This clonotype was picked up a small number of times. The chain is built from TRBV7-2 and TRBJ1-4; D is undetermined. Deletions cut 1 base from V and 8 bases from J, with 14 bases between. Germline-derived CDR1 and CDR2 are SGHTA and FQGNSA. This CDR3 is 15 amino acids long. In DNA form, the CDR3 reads TGTGCCAGCAGCTTAGTGGGAGGGCCCAGGGAAAAACTGTTTTTT. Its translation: CASSLVGGPREKLFF.

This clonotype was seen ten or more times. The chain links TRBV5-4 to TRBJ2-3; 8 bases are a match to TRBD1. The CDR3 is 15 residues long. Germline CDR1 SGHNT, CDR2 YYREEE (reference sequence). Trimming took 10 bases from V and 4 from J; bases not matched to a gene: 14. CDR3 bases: TGTGCCTCCGCGTTGGAGGCAGGGGGCCCAGATACGCAGTATTTT. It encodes CASALEAGGPDTQYF.

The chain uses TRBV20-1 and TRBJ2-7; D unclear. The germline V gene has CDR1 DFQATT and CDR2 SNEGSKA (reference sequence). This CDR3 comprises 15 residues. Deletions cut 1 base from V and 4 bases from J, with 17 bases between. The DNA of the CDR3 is TGCAGTGCTAGAGGCCCGAGGCATATGAAATACGAGCAGTACTTC. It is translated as CSARGPRHMKYEQYF.

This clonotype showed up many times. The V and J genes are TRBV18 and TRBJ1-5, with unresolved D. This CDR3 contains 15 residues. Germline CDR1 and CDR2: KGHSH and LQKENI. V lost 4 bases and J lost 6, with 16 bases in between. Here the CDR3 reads CASSQDVPSAQPQHF. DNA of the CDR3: TGTGCCAGCTCACAAGACGTACCCTCCGCTCAGCCCCAGCATTTT.

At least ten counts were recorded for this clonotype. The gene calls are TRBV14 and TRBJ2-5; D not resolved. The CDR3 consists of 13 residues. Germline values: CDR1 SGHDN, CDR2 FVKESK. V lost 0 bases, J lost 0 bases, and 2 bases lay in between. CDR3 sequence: CASSQEDQETQYF. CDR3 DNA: TGTGCCAGCAGCCAAGAGGACCAAGAGACCCAGTACTTC.

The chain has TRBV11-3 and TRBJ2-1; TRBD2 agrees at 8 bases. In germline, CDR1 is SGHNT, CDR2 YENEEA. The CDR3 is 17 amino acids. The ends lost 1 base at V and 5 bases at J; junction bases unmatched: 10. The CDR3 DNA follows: TGTGCCAGCAGCTTAGGATCGGGGGGGCCGTCGGACAATGAGCAGTTCTTC. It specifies CASSLGSGGPSDNEQFF.

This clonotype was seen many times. The CDR3 coding sequence is TGTGCCAGCAGTCTAGCCGGGGCAGATACGCAGTATTTT. Its protein product is CASSLAGADTQYF. The chain is built from TRBV27 and TRBJ2-3; D possibly corresponds to TRBD2 (5 bases). Trimming shortened V by 5 bases and J by 4 bases, and 10 bases separated the two germline ends. Germline V gene lookup returns CDR1 MNHEY and CDR2 SMNVEV (reference sequence). The CDR3 is 13 residues long.

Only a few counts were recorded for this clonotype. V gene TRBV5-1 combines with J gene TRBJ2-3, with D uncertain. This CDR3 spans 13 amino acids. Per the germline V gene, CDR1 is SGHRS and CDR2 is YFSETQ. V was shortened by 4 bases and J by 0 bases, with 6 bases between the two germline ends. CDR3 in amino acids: CASSITSTDTQYF. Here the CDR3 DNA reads TGCGCCAGCAGCATTACTAGCACAGATACGCAGTATTTT.

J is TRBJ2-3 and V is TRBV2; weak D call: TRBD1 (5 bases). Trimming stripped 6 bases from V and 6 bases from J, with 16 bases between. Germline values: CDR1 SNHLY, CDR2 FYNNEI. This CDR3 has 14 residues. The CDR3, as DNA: TGTGCCAGCAGCACCCTACAAGGGGCGGATACGCAGTATTTT. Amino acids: CASSTLQGADTQYF. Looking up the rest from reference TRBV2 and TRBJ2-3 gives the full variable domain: EPEVTQTPSHQVTQMGQEVILRCVPISNHLYFYWYRQILGQKVEFLVSFYNNEISEKSEIFDDQFSVERPDGSNFTLKIRSTKLEDSAMYFCASSTLQGADTQYFGPGTRLTVL.

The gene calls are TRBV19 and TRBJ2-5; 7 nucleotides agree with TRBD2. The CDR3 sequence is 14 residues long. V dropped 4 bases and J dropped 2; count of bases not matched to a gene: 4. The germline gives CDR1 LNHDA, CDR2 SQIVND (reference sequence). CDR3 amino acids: CASSTPGLQETQYF. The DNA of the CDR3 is TGTGCCAGTAGTACCCCGGGACTACAAGAGACCCAGTACTTC.

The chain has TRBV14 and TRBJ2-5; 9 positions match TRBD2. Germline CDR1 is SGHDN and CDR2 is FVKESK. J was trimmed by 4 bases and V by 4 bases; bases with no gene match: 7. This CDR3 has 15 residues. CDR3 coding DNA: TGTGCCAGCAGCCTGAATAGCGGGAGAGTAGAGACCCAGTACTTC. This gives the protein CASSLNSGRVETQYF.